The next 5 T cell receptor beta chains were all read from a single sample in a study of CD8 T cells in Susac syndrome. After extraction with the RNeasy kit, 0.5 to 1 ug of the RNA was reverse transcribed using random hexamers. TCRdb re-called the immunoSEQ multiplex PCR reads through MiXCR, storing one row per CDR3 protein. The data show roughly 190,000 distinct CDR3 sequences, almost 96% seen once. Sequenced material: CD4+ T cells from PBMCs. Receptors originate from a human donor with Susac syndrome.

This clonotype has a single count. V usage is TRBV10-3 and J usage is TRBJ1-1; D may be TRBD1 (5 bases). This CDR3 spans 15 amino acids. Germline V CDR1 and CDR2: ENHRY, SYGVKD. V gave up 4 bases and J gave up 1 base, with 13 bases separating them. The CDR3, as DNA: TGTGCCATCAGTGCTAGGGGCCTGGGGAACACTGAAGCTTTCTTT. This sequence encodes CAISARGLGNTEAFF.

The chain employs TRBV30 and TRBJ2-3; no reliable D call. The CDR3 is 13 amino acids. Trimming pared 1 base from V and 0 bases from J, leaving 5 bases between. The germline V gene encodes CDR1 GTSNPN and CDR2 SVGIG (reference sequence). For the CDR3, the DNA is TGTGCCTGGAGTGCCGGCAGCACAGATACGCAGTATTTT. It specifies CAWSAGSTDTQYF.

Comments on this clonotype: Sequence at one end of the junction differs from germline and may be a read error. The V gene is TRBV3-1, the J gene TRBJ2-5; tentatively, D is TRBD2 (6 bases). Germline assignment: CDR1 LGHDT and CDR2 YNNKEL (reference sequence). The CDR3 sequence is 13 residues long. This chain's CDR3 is CASSQDRETSRNF. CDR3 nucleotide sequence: TGTGCCAGCAGCCAAGATCGGGAAACTAGCAGGAACTTC.

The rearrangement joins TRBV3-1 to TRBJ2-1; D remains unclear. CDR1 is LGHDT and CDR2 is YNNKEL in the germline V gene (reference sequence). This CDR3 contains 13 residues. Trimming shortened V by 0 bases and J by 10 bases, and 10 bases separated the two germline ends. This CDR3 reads CASSQDLRLEQFF. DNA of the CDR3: TGTGCCAGCAGCCAAGATCTTAGATTAGAGCAGTTCTTC.

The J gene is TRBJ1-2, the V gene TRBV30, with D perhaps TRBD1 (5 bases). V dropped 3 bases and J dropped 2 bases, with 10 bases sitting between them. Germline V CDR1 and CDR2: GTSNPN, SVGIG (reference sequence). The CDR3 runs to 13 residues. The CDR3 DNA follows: TGTGCCTGGAGCCTTCAGGGCAACTATGGCTACACCTTC. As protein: CAWSLQGNYGYTF.